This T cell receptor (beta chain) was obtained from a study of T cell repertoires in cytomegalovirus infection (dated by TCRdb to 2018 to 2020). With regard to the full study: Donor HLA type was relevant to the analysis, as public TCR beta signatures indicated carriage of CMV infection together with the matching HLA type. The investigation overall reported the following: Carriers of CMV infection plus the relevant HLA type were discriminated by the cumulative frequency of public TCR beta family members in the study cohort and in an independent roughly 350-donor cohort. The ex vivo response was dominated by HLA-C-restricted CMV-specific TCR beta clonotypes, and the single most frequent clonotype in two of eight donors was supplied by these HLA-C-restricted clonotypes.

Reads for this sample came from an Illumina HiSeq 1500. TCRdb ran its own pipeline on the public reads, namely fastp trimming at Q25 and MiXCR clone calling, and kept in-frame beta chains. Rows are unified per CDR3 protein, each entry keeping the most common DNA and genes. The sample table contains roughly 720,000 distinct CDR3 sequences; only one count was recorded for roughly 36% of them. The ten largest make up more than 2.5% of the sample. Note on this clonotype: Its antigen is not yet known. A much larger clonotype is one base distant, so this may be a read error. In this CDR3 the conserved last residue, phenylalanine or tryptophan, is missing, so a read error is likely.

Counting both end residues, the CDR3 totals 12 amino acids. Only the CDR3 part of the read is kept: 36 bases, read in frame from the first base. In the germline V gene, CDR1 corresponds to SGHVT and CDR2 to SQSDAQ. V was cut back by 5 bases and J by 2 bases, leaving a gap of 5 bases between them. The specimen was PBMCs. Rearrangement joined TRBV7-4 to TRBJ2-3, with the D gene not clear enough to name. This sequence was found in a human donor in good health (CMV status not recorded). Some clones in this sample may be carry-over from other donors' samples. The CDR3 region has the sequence CASSPNTDTQYL. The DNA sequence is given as TGTGCCAGCAGCCCAAACACAGATACGCAGTATTTG.